The T cell receptor (beta chain) described here comes from a study of blood T cell repertoires in COVID-19. Trimming cost V 3 bases and J 2 bases; bases outside gene matches: 2. CDR3 length equals 16 residues. CDR1 and CDR2 from the germline V gene are MGHDK and SYGVNS. Repertoires were generated with immunoSEQ multiplex PCR, while TCRdb's copy carries only in-frame clones and drops some. Of under 150,000 clones listed, 90% were seen once; the top ten hold approximately 4.5%. The receptor was derived from a woman between 50 and 59 years old with acute or convalescent COVID-19. The sequenced material came from peripheral blood. The J gene is TRBJ2-1, the V gene TRBV25-1; TRBD2 matches 12 bases. For the CDR3, the DNA is TGTGCCAGCAGTGAGCTAGCGGGAGGGACCTACAATGAGCAGTTCTTC. Its translation: CASSELAGGTYNEQFF.